A selection of T cell receptor beta chains follows, all from one sample in a study of cytomegalovirus exposure and HLA in healthy donors. TCRdb's copy holds only in-frame clones and misses some; the assay was immunoSEQ multiplex PCR. Here the sample spans about 120,000 clones, around 89% being singletons. Sequences were obtained from PBMCs. All receptors derive from a woman in her late teens or twenties in good health and CMV-seropositive. Both conserved end residues are part of each CDR3. Some rows mark clone size as missing; the rest say once, few, many or name a class of expanded clone.

V: TRBV5-8; size: NA; CDR3: CASRGRTTNTEAFF
V: TRBV6-5; size: NA; CDR3: CASSSTGFYGYTF
V: TRBV6-1; size: NA; CDR3: CASSAHRGSNEQYF
V: TRBV19; size: once; CDR3: CASRWQENTEAFF
V: TRBV7-8; size: NA; CDR3: CASRPLAGGHLDEQFF
V: TRBV6-1; size: NA; CDR3: CASSELQVPGNTIYF
V: TRBV19; size: NA; CDR3: CASSSGTVGSNQPQHF
V: TRBV7-3; size: NA; CDR3: CASSQAGGTDTQYF
V: TRBV19; size: NA; CDR3: CASRGQGARVAGGRNEQFF
V: TRBV4-2; size: NA; CDR3: CASSRELRGGNEQFF